Each of the 9 T cell receptor beta chains below was sequenced from the same sample in a study of neurological immune-mediated disorders. Each CDR3 protein gets one entry after TCRdb re-called the 5' RACE reads with MiXCR. Of around 130,000 distinct CDR3 sequences detected, about 3.4% appear once; the ten largest clones hold 1% to 1.5%. The sample was PBMCs. Receptors were obtained from a young woman with multiple sclerosis.

There are a few counts of this clonotype. This chain connects TRBV10-1 to TRBJ2-1, with 8 bases matching TRBD2. CDR3 length: 11 residues. The ends lost 8 bases at V and 10 bases at J; junction bases unmatched: 4. Looked up from germline, CDR1 is WNHNN and CDR2 is SYGVQD (reference sequence). The chain's CDR3 is CASGERGEQFF. CDR3 in DNA: TGCGCCAGCGGAGAGCGGGGGGAGCAGTTCTTC.

In its sample, this clonotype was seen many times. The chain combines TRBV7-6 with TRBJ2-7; D gene uncertain. Germline-derived CDR1 and CDR2 are SGHVS and FNYEAQ. V was cut by 5 bases and J by 2 bases, with 13 bases left in between. There are 14 residues in the CDR3. CDR3 sequence reads: CASSPERAPYEQYF. CDR3 coding DNA: TGTGCCAGCAGCCCCGAAAGGGCCCCCTACGAGCAGTACTTC.

At least ten counts were recorded for this clonotype. The chain is built from TRBV25-1 and TRBJ2-7; 7 bases align to TRBD2. CDR1 and CDR2 from the germline V gene are MGHDK and SYGVNS. V shed 5 bases and J 2 bases; nucleotides not matched to a gene: 6. This CDR3 spans 14 amino acids. The DNA of the CDR3 is TGTGCCAGCAGTAAGACTAGCTGGCCCTACGAGCAGTACTTC. It yields the protein CASSKTSWPYEQYF.

In this sample, this clonotype turned up many times. The CDR3 DNA sequence: TGCAGTGCTAGCGAGGGTCTAAGAGGTGAAAAACTGTTTTTT. It is translated as CSASEGLRGEKLFF. This sequence joins TRBV20-1 and TRBJ1-4, with D unresolved. The V end lost 3 bases, the J end lost 7 bases, and 15 bases lay between the germline ends. Germline V gene sequence: CDR1 DFQATT, CDR2 SNEGSKA (reference sequence). The CDR3 totals 14 residues.

At least ten counts were recorded for this clonotype. The chain has TRBV18 and TRBJ1-5, with D unresolved. Between the trimmed V and J ends, which lost 4 bases and 6 bases, there was a span of 10 bases. Germline V gives CDR1 KGHSH, CDR2 LQKENI. This CDR3 contains 13 residues. The CDR3 DNA follows: TGTGCCAGCTCACGTTGGGAGGCTCAGCCCCAGCATTTT. Encoded protein: CASSRWEAQPQHF.

This clonotype was observed many times. The J gene is TRBJ2-3, the V gene TRBV5-1; 7 nucleotides line up with TRBD2. The CDR3 has 16 residues. J lost 0 bases, V lost 4 bases, and 8 bases had no gene match. The germline CDR1 and CDR2 sequences are SGHRS and YFSETQ. CDR3 in DNA: TGCGCCAGCAGCGAGACGGGGGGAGCGAGCACAGATACGCAGTATTTT. Protein product: CASSETGGASTDTQYF.

This clonotype was observed many times. The rearrangement uses TRBV4-3 and TRBJ1-1; unclear D gene. In germline, CDR1 is LGHNA, CDR2 YSLEER. This CDR3 is built from 14 residues. V lost 0 bases and J lost 7, with 12 bases in between. The CDR3 region has the DNA TGCGCCAGCAGCCAAGATCGCGAGGGTCTTGAAGCTTTCTTT. This codes for CASSQDREGLEAFF.

This clonotype was picked up many times. The chain employs TRBV20-1 and TRBJ2-2; 10 positions match TRBD2. CDR3 length: 16 residues. Germline lookup yields CDR1 DFQATT and CDR2 SNEGSKA (reference sequence). J was trimmed by 4 bases and V by 6 bases; bases with no gene match: 11. CDR3 residues: CSARKPSGSFTGELFF. The DNA of the CDR3 is TGCAGTGCCCGAAAACCTAGCGGGAGTTTCACCGGGGAGCTGTTTTTT.

This clonotype was detected ten times or more. The CDR3, as DNA: TGTGCCAGCAGTTACCCTGACCGCTCTGGGGCCAACGTCCTGACTTTC. Its translation: CASSYPDRSGANVLTF. The chain carries TRBV6-6 and TRBJ2-6; no reliable D call. Germline-derived CDR1 and CDR2 are MNHNY and SVGAGI (reference sequence). The CDR3 is 16 residues long. V was clipped by 2 bases and J by 0 bases, with 8 bases between them.